Listed here are 23 T cell receptor beta chains from one sample, sequenced in a study of shared clonotypes between healthy human individuals. TCRdb keeps only in-frame clones here, not all; method: immunoSEQ multiplex PCR. This table has some 2.1 million clones, approximately 95% appearing once. Selected positively for CCR7 and CD45RO-negative, naive CD8 cells excluded terminally differentiated effector memory CD45RA+ cells. Sample: naive CD8+ T cells sorted from blood. These receptors all stem from a young man in good health.

The chain recombines TRBV7-9 with TRBJ2-3; D not certain. This CDR3 is built from 13 residues. CDR1 is SEHNR and CDR2 is FQNEAQ in the germline V gene (reference sequence). V gave up 7 bases and J gave up 4 bases, with 12 bases separating them. The CDR3 sequence: CASMGLRPDTQYF. CDR3 coding DNA: TGTGCCAGCATGGGGTTGCGCCCAGATACGCAGTATTTT.

The CDR3 region has the DNA TGTGCCAGCAGCCCTCTGGGGGGGGCAGGTCAGCCCCAGCATTTT. Its translation: CASSPLGGAGQPQHF. The chain carries TRBV7-2 and TRBJ1-5, with a possible D match to TRBD1 (6 bases). V lost 5 bases to trimming and J lost 6 bases, with 17 bases between them. There are 15 residues in the CDR3. The germline gives CDR1 SGHTA, CDR2 FQGNSA.

This clone has just a few counts. At the DNA level, this CDR3 is encoded by other sequences in the same sample as well. For the CDR3, the DNA is TGTGCCAGCAGTTTAAAGGTTTCCTACGAGCAGTACTTC. It is translated as CASSLKVSYEQYF. This chain connects TRBV27 to TRBJ2-7; no clear D. The CDR3 has 13 residues. CDR1 and CDR2 from the germline V gene are MNHEY and SMNVEV (reference sequence). The ends were cut back, 2 bases at V and 1 base at J, with 6 bases in the middle.

Worth noting for this clone: Additional DNA sequences in this sample encode the identical CDR3. The rearrangement links TRBV5-1 to TRBJ1-5; 8 bases fit TRBD1. Germline trimming cut 0 bases from V and 6 bases from J; bases unmatched to any gene: 2. The CDR3 extends over 14 amino acids. The germline CDR1 and CDR2 sequences are SGHRS and YFSETQ. CDR3 in amino acids: CASSLGQGIQPQHF. In nucleotides, the CDR3 is TGCGCCAGCAGCTTGGGACAGGGGATTCAGCCCCAGCATTTT.

The chain links TRBV7-8 to TRBJ2-2, with D possibly TRBD1 on 6 matching bases. Germline assignment: CDR1 SGHVS and CDR2 FQNEAQ. V lost 7 bases to trimming and J lost 0 bases, with 9 bases between them. This CDR3 has 14 amino acids. The CDR3 DNA reads TGTGCCAGCACCGGGACACCGAACACCGGGGAGCTGTTTTTT. Protein sequence: CASTGTPNTGELFF.

A word on this clone: Other DNA sequences in this sample translate to the same CDR3. The chain has TRBV7-2 and TRBJ1-1; D is unresolved. The CDR3 contains 13 residues. Trimming pared 1 base from V and 5 bases from J, leaving 8 bases between. Germline V CDR1 and CDR2: SGHTA, FQGNSA. This chain's CDR3 is CASSLGVGTEAFF. CDR3 nucleotides: TGTGCCAGCAGCTTAGGAGTGGGAACTGAAGCTTTCTTT. Variable domain in full (rest from reference TRBV7-2 and TRBJ1-1): GAGVSQSPSNKVTEKGKDVELRCDPISGHTALYWYRQSLGQGLEFLIYFQGNSAPDKSGLPSDRFSAERTGGSVSTLTIQRTQQEDSAVYLCASSLGVGTEAFFGQGTRLTVV.

The chain is built from TRBV2 and TRBJ2-3; D remains ambiguous. The ends were cut back, 5 bases at V and 4 bases at J, with 13 bases in the middle. The CDR3 contains 14 residues. The germline gives CDR1 SNHLY, CDR2 FYNNEI. The CDR3 loop reads CASSLGPMADTQYF. The CDR3 DNA is TGTGCCAGCAGTCTTGGGCCGATGGCAGATACGCAGTATTTT.

The rearrangement links TRBV11-2 to TRBJ1-2; D call uncertain. CDR1 SGHAT and CDR2 FQNNGV come from the germline V gene. Trimming pared 5 bases from V and 4 bases from J, leaving 20 bases between. The CDR3 spans 16 residues. The CDR3 sequence: CASSHPRSGSGYGYTF. As DNA, the CDR3 is TGTGCCAGCAGCCACCCTCGTAGTGGGTCTGGCTATGGCTACACCTTC.

The chain couples TRBV9 to TRBJ1-2, with 9 bases lining up with TRBD1. This CDR3 is 15 amino acids long. V lost 3 bases and J lost 8; bases outside the gene matches: 11. CDR1 is SGDLS and CDR2 is YYNGEE in the germline V gene. CDR3 sequence reads: CASSEGDRERGGYTF. The CDR3 bases are TGTGCCAGCAGCGAGGGGGACAGGGAAAGGGGAGGCTACACCTTC.

Here the CDR3 DNA reads TGTGCCAGCAGTTTCCCCACTTGGGCAGAGACTATGAACACTGAAGCTTTCTTT. Translated: CASSFPTWAETMNTEAFF. The gene calls are TRBV28 and TRBJ1-1; no clear D gene. The CDR3 runs 18 residues. Germline V gene sequence: CDR1 MDHEN, CDR2 SYDVKM. Trimming took 3 bases from V and 0 from J, leaving 20 bases between them.

This clone has a single count. The genes are TRBV15 and TRBJ2-3; 7 positions agree with TRBD1. CDR1 LNHNV and CDR2 YYDKDF come from the germline V gene (reference sequence). The V and J ends lost 0 bases and 2 bases, in that order; junction bases with no gene match: 2. The CDR3 is 15 residues long. CDR3 protein: CATSRETGYTDTQYF. The CDR3, as DNA: TGTGCCACCAGCAGAGAGACAGGGTACACAGATACGCAGTATTTT.

This chain links TRBV18 with TRBJ2-4; D unresolved. The CDR3 runs 13 residues. The V end was cut by 0 bases, the J end by 1 base, with 1 base between. CDR1 is KGHSH and CDR2 is LQKENI in the germline V gene. Here the CDR3 DNA reads TGTGCCAGCTCACCACCCGCCAAAAACATTCAGTACTTC. It is translated as CASSPPAKNIQYF.

This rearrangement joins TRBV11-2 to TRBJ2-7, with D maybe TRBD1 (5 bases). The CDR3 runs 12 residues. Germline V gives CDR1 SGHAT, CDR2 FQNNGV. Trimming cost V 4 bases and J 6 bases, with 10 bases left between them. The DNA of the CDR3 is TGTGCCAGCAGCTCCGTAAGGGGCGAGCAGTACTTC. Translation: CASSSVRGEQYF.

As concerns this clone: Other nucleotide sequences from this sample produce the same CDR3. The gene calls are TRBV9 and TRBJ2-7; 7 nucleotides match TRBD2. The CDR3 runs 15 residues. After removal of 0 bases from V and 0 bases from J, the junction contained 3 bases not matched to a gene. Germline CDR1 reads SGDLS; CDR2 reads YYNGEE. The CDR3 region has the DNA TGTGCCAGCAGCGTAGAGGGAGGGAGCTCCTACGAGCAGTACTTC. It yields the protein CASSVEGGSSYEQYF.

As concerns this clone: The germline gene is not matched at one end of the junction; a read error may be the cause. The CDR3, as DNA: TGTGCCAGCAGGGAAGCGGGAGGGACAGATACGCAGTATTTT. Translated, it gives CASREAGGTDTQYF. V and J are TRBV2 and TRBJ2-3; 10 nucleotides line up with TRBD2. CDR3 size: 14 residues. CDR1 is SNHLY, CDR2 FYNNEI, per germline.

In regard to this clone: The same CDR3 also results from other DNA sequences found in this sample. The CDR3 here is CASSLTGSSYEQYF. The DNA for the CDR3 is TGTGCCAGCAGTTTGACAGGGAGCTCCTACGAGCAGTACTTC. The chain combines TRBV27 with TRBJ2-7, with TRBD1 matching over 7 bases. Germline loops: CDR1 MNHEY, CDR2 SMNVEV (reference sequence). There are 14 residues in the CDR3. With V trimmed by 3 bases and J by 0 bases, 2 bases remained unmatched.

The gene calls are TRBV2 and TRBJ2-2; no reliable D call. Germline V CDR1 and CDR2: SNHLY, FYNNEI. This CDR3 region has 13 residues. Trimming shortened V by 3 bases and J by 6 bases, and 8 bases separated the two germline ends. The CDR3 DNA reads TGTGCCAGCAGTGATTGGCAGTCCGGGGAGCTGTTTTTT. Its protein is CASSDWQSGELFF.

The chain employs TRBV15 and TRBJ1-4; D uncertain. This CDR3 is built from 16 residues. Germline CDR1 reads LNHNV; CDR2 reads YYDKDF (reference sequence). Between the trimmed V and J ends, which lost 4 bases and 8 bases, there was a span of 20 bases. The CDR3 coding sequence is TGTGCCACCAGCACTTTTGTCGTTACTCCGGGGGAAAAACTGTTTTTT. It is translated as CATSTFVVTPGEKLFF.

This chain uses TRBV5-6 with TRBJ1-3; maybe TRBD1 (5 bases). Germline CDR1 reads SGHDT; CDR2 reads YYEEEE. The CDR3 contains 15 residues. V lost 4 bases, J lost 0 bases, and 11 bases lay in between. The CDR3 region has the DNA TGTGCCAGCAGCCCGGGGCCCGGCTCTGGAAACACCATATATTTT. It encodes CASSPGPGSGNTIYF.

This clone was counted between two and nine times. This chain links TRBV27 with TRBJ2-7; D not resolved. The germline V and J ends were trimmed by 3 bases and 2 bases, with 8 bases remaining between them. Germline values: CDR1 MNHEY, CDR2 SMNVEV (reference sequence). This CDR3 comprises 13 residues. The chain's CDR3 is CASSFQVPYEQYF. Written as DNA, the CDR3 is TGTGCCAGCAGTTTTCAGGTTCCCTACGAGCAGTACTTC.

This clone was seen only a few times. The CDR3 loop is CASSFESYEQYF. The CDR3, as DNA: TGTGCCAGCAGCTTCGAGTCCTACGAGCAGTACTTC. V is TRBV7-9 and J is TRBJ2-7; unclear D gene. The CDR3 totals 12 residues. The germline V gene encodes CDR1 SEHNR and CDR2 FQNEAQ (reference sequence). V lost 3 bases and J 1 base, leaving 4 bases between the germline ends. Full variable domain (rest looked up from reference TRBV7-9 and TRBJ2-7): DTGVSQNPRHKITKRGQNVTFRCDPISEHNRLYWYRQTLGQGPEFLTYFQNEAQLEKSRLLSDRFSAERPKGSFSTLEIQRTEQGDSAMYLCASSFESYEQYFGPGTRLTVT.

The rearrangement links TRBV5-8 to TRBJ2-7, with D possibly matching TRBD1 (6 bases). The CDR3 is made up of 13 amino acids. Germline lookup yields CDR1 SGHTS and CDR2 YDEGEE. Trimming cost V 5 bases and J 1 base, with 10 bases left between them. The CDR3 sequence is CASSPDSSYEQYF. CDR3 DNA: TGTGCCAGCAGTCCGGACAGTTCCTACGAGCAGTACTTC.

This clone was detected only once. The identical CDR3 is also encoded by other nucleotide sequences in the sample. The chain recombines TRBV7-9 with TRBJ2-2; no clear D gene. Trimming cost V 6 bases and J 5 bases, with 7 bases left between them. Per germline, CDR1 SEHNR and CDR2 FQNEAQ (reference sequence). The CDR3 totals 12 residues. The CDR3: CASSPSTGELFF. CDR3 nucleotide sequence: TGTGCCAGCAGTCCTTCTACCGGGGAGCTGTTTTTT.